One and the same sample provided the 13 T cell receptor beta chains below, sequenced in a study of CD8 T cells in ankylosing spondylitis. TCRdb called the 5' RACE reads again in MiXCR, with one record for every CDR3 protein. The table includes approximately 190,000 distinct CDR3 sequences, under 15% detected once. What was sequenced was blood, either unsorted or a sorted T cell fraction (not recorded which). The receptors shown here come from a female donor with ankylosing spondylitis or in good health (not recorded which).

This clonotype was seen ten or more times. The germline gene is not matched at one end of the junction; a read error may be the cause. This chain uses TRBV12-3 or TRBV12-4 with TRBJ1-2; 7 nucleotides agree with TRBD1. CDR3 length: 13 residues. This CDR3 is CVSSLDRLYGYTF. CDR3 bases: TGTGTCAGCAGCCTGGACAGGCTCTATGGCTACACCTTC.

At least ten counts were recorded for this clonotype. The chain combines TRBV28 with TRBJ1-2; D may be TRBD1 (5 bases). The germline V gene encodes CDR1 MDHEN and CDR2 SYDVKM. The CDR3 consists of 14 residues. V lost 2 bases to trimming and J lost 5 bases, with 12 bases between them. The CDR3 DNA reads TGTGCCAGCAGTTTAGTGAAGGGGTTGTATGGCTACACCTTC. It is translated as CASSLVKGLYGYTF.

This clonotype has ten or more counts. The CDR3 reads CASRAGYGYTF. The CDR3 DNA reads as TGTGCCAGCAGAGCAGGCTATGGCTACACCTTC. The chain links TRBV25-1 to TRBJ1-2, with D unclear. In germline, CDR1 is MGHDK, CDR2 SYGVNS. V was shortened by 6 bases and J by 4 bases, with 6 bases between the two germline ends. The CDR3 loop spans 11 amino acids.

The sample holds one count of this clonotype. Possible read error: a much larger clone is one base away. The rearrangement uses TRBV12-3 or TRBV12-4 and TRBJ2-2; 9 bases align to TRBD1. CDR3 size: 14 residues. In nucleotides, the CDR3 is TGTGCCACCAGTGCAGGGACAGGGCGAGCTGGGCTGTTTTTT. Amino acids: CATSAGTGRAGLFF.

This clonotype was observed at least ten times. The V call is TRBV10-3, the J call TRBJ2-7; 8 bases agree with TRBD1. The germline CDR1 and CDR2 sequences are ENHRY and SYGVKD. V lost 6 bases, J lost 0 bases, and 1 base stayed unmatched. The CDR3 extends over 13 amino acids. Here the CDR3 DNA reads TGTGCCATCAGGGACAGGGCCTCCTACGAGCAGTACTTC. Translated: CAIRDRASYEQYF.

At least ten counts were recorded for this clonotype. The chain is built from TRBV4-2 and TRBJ2-7; 8 nucleotides align to TRBD2. The germline gives CDR1 LGHNA, CDR2 YNFKEQ. The CDR3 spans 16 residues. J gave up 0 bases and V 1 base, and 5 bases lay outside the gene matches. The CDR3 region is CASSQVAGGSSYEQYF. CDR3 coding DNA: TGTGCCAGCAGCCAAGTCGCGGGGGGAAGCTCCTACGAGCAGTACTTC.

The table lists this clonotype with a count of one. V is TRBV6-2 or TRBV6-3 and J is TRBJ1-5, with 7 bases aligning to TRBD1. Germline V gene data show CDR1 as MNHEY and CDR2 as SVGEGT. CDR3 length: 15 amino acids. V gave up 5 bases and J gave up 0 bases; unmatched junction bases: 4. CDR3 region: CASSTDRDSNQPQHF. The CDR3 DNA follows: TGTGCCAGCAGTACCGACAGGGATAGCAATCAGCCCCAGCATTTT.

This clonotype was recorded at least ten times. This sequence joins TRBV11-2 and TRBJ1-1; D is possibly TRBD1 (5 bases). Trimming stripped 1 base from V and 4 bases from J, with 16 bases between. Germline lookup yields CDR1 SGHAT and CDR2 FQNNGV. This CDR3 comprises 16 residues. DNA of the CDR3: TGTGCCAGCAGCTTAGGGGCAGGGTTCGGGATCACTGAAGCTTTCTTT. Protein: CASSLGAGFGITEAFF.

This clonotype was seen repeatedly, ten times or more. The V call is TRBV29-1, the J call TRBJ1-1; D might be TRBD1 (5 bases). The germline gives CDR1 SQVTM, CDR2 ANQGSEA. There are 11 residues in the CDR3. Between the trimmed V and J ends, which lost 5 bases and 10 bases, there was a span of 14 bases. CDR3 sequence reads: CSVSWGEAAFF. For the CDR3, the DNA is TGCAGCGTTTCTTGGGGGGAAGCAGCTTTCTTT.

The V and J genes are TRBV9 and TRBJ2-7, with D uncertain. This CDR3 region has 14 residues. CDR1 is SGDLS and CDR2 is YYNGEE in the germline V gene. V shed 3 bases and J shed 2 bases, with 12 bases lying between them. The CDR3 loop is CASSETDTAYEQYF. As DNA, the CDR3 is TGTGCCAGCAGCGAGACCGACACCGCCTACGAGCAGTACTTC.

This clonotype was observed many times. J is TRBJ1-1 and V is TRBV20-1; D perhaps matches TRBD1 (5 bases). V lost 3 bases to trimming and J lost 0 bases, with 11 bases between them. The CDR3 is 14 amino acids. Per germline, CDR1 DFQATT and CDR2 SNEGSKA (reference sequence). As DNA, the CDR3 is TGCAGTGCTAGGGGACGACAGATGAACACTGAAGCTTTCTTT. It encodes CSARGRQMNTEAFF.

At least ten counts were recorded for this clonotype. V gene TRBV6-4 combines with J gene TRBJ2-3, with TRBD2 matching over 7 bases. V shed 8 bases and J 5 bases; nucleotides not matched to a gene: 13. The CDR3 loop spans 15 amino acids. Germline-derived CDR1 and CDR2 are MRHNA and SNTAGT. CDR3 amino acids: CASGEGRGHGDTQYF. CDR3 sequence (DNA): TGTGCCAGCGGGGAGGGACGCGGACATGGAGATACGCAGTATTTT.

The V call is TRBV9, the J call TRBJ2-2, with TRBD1 matching over 9 bases. The V gene's germline CDR1 is SGDLS and CDR2 YYNGEE. Trimming cost V 1 base and J 7 bases; bases outside gene matches: 14. This CDR3 has 18 amino acids. The CDR3 here is CASSVSPDGTGYNGELFF. The CDR3 bases are TGTGCCAGCAGCGTATCCCCGGACGGGACAGGGTATAACGGGGAGCTGTTTTTT. The full variable domain, with the rest looked up from reference TRBV9 and TRBJ2-2, is DSGVTQTPKHLITATGQRVTLRCSPRSGDLSVYWYQQSLDQGLQFLIQYYNGEERAKGNILERFSAQQFPDLHSELNLSSLELGDSALYFCASSVSPDGTGYNGELFFGEGSRLTVL.